This entry lists 24 T cell receptor beta chains sequenced from one sample in a study of Ad26.COV2.S vaccination and SARS-CoV-2 variants. Profiling relied on immunoSEQ multiplex PCR, and the TCRdb table lists in-frame clones only, not all of them. The sample holds fewer than 900,000 clones, more than 70% seen once. Treatment in this sample: some 20 received Ad26.COV2.S at low or high dose, single or two shots; 5 received placebo; per-sample allocation not given. Sampling happened 63 days after the first vaccine or placebo injection. This specimen consisted of peripheral blood, obtained in a trial of Ad26.COV2.S vaccine versus placebo. These receptors all come from a person between 18 and 60 years old who received the Ad26.COV2.S COVID-19 vaccine or a placebo.

This clone was seen more than once but under ten times. The J gene is TRBJ2-7, the V gene TRBV11-2, with TRBD2 as a possible D gene (5 bases). The CDR3 consists of 15 residues. V shed 2 bases and J shed 2 bases, with 13 bases lying between them. CDR1 SGHAT and CDR2 FQNNGV come from the germline V gene. The CDR3 is CASSLNSGSTYEQYF. As DNA, the CDR3 is TGTGCCAGCAGCTTAAACAGCGGAAGTACCTACGAGCAGTACTTC.

The chain combines TRBV9 with TRBJ2-7; 8 nucleotides align to TRBD1. The germline V gene encodes CDR1 SGDLS and CDR2 YYNGEE. After removal of 4 bases from V and 1 base from J, the junction contained 10 bases not matched to a gene. The CDR3 is 16 amino acids. In nucleotides, the CDR3 is TGTGCCAGCAGCTCCCAGACAGGGGCCCTATCCTACGAGCAGTACTTC. Its protein product is CASSSQTGALSYEQYF. Full variable domain (rest looked up from reference TRBV9 and TRBJ2-7): DSGVTQTPKHLITATGQRVTLRCSPRSGDLSVYWYQQSLDQGLQFLIQYYNGEERAKGNILERFSAQQFPDLHSELNLSSLELGDSALYFCASSSQTGALSYEQYFGPGTRLTVT.

This sequence joins TRBV7-9 and TRBJ2-3; D possibly corresponds to TRBD2 (6 bases). V lost 5 bases to trimming and J lost 2 bases, with 17 bases between them. The CDR3 length is 16 residues. Germline V gene data show CDR1 as SEHNR and CDR2 as FQNEAQ (reference sequence). The DNA for the CDR3 is TGTGCCAGCAGCCAACCCGGGGGTAGGGCCACAGATACGCAGTATTTT. It translates to CASSQPGGRATDTQYF.

The chain recombines TRBV6-5 with TRBJ1-3; D unclear. V dropped 6 bases and J dropped 0 bases, with 6 bases sitting between them. This CDR3 region has 13 residues. CDR1 and CDR2 from the germline V gene are MNHEY and SVGAGI. The CDR3 DNA sequence: TGTGCCAGCAGAACTAACTCTGGAAACACCATATATTTT. Protein sequence: CASRTNSGNTIYF.

The rearrangement links TRBV7-2 to TRBJ2-7; no definite D call. The ends were cut back, 2 bases at V and 4 bases at J, with 6 bases in the middle. Germline V gives CDR1 SGHTA, CDR2 FQGNSA. This CDR3 comprises 12 residues. CDR3 coding DNA: TGTGCCAGCAGCTTAACTGATTACGAGCAGTACTTC. Its protein product is CASSLTDYEQYF.

The chain joins TRBV19 to TRBJ1-5; D perhaps matches TRBD1 (5 bases). V was pared by 0 bases and J by 2 bases, with 11 bases between. This CDR3 contains 16 residues. Germline CDR1 reads LNHDA; CDR2 reads SQIVND (reference sequence). The CDR3 sequence: CASSIDGGGGNQPQHF. CDR3 DNA sequence: TGTGCCAGTAGTATAGATGGGGGGGGTGGCAATCAGCCCCAGCATTTT.

The rearrangement joins TRBV6-5 to TRBJ2-3; D is uncertain. This CDR3 has 11 residues. The germline CDR1 and CDR2 sequences are MNHEY and SVGAGI. V lost 2 bases and J lost 9, with 6 bases in between. DNA of the CDR3: TGTGCCAGCAGTTACGATGGAACGCAGTATTTT. The encoded protein is CASSYDGTQYF.

As concerns this clone: In the same sample, other DNA sequences code for this CDR3. The CDR3 nucleotides read TGCGCCAGCAGTGGCGAGACCCAGTACTTC. It is translated as CASSGETQYF. This chain connects TRBV5-1 to TRBJ2-5, with D hard to call. V shed 5 bases and J shed 5 bases, with 4 bases lying between them. The length of the CDR3 is 10 residues. The germline CDR1 and CDR2 sequences are SGHRS and YFSETQ.

Concerning this clone itself: This sample includes further DNA sequences coding for the same CDR3. The V call is TRBV7-2, the J call TRBJ2-3, with no clear D. Between the trimmed V and J ends, which lost 5 bases and 2 bases, there was a span of 8 bases. The CDR3 runs to 13 residues. Germline loops: CDR1 SGHTA, CDR2 FQGNSA. The DNA for the CDR3 is TGTGCCAGCAGCGCCTCCAACACAGATACGCAGTATTTT. This codes for CASSASNTDTQYF.

A note on this clone: This same CDR3 is encoded by further DNA sequences in the sample. The chain couples TRBV7-9 to TRBJ2-5; possible D gene TRBD2, 6 bases. The CDR3 runs 13 residues. Germline lookup yields CDR1 SEHNR and CDR2 FQNEAQ (reference sequence). With 1 base removed from V and 4 bases from J, the gap between germline ends came to 7 bases. This CDR3 reads CASSLGGGETQYF. DNA of the CDR3: TGTGCCAGCAGCTTAGGGGGAGGAGAGACCCAGTACTTC. Supplemented by reference TRBV7-9 and TRBJ2-5, the full variable domain reads DTGVSQNPRHKITKRGQNVTFRCDPISEHNRLYWYRQTLGQGPEFLTYFQNEAQLEKSRLLSDRFSAERPKGSFSTLEIQRTEQGDSAMYLCASSLGGGETQYFGPGTRLLVL.

The V call is TRBV7-9, the J call TRBJ2-6, with D possibly being TRBD1 or TRBD2 (5 bases each). The V and J ends lost 5 bases and 0 bases respectively, with 17 bases between them. The germline V gene encodes CDR1 SEHNR and CDR2 FQNEAQ (reference sequence). This CDR3 is built from 18 residues. The CDR3: CASSGRDVGLSGANVLTF. The CDR3 DNA reads as TGTGCCAGCAGCGGCCGGGACGTAGGACTCTCTGGGGCCAACGTCCTGACTTTC.

V gene TRBV29-1 combines with J gene TRBJ2-7; D unclear. Germline-derived CDR1 and CDR2 are SQVTM and ANQGSEA. With 6 bases removed from V and 3 bases from J, the gap between germline ends came to 21 bases. The CDR3 consists of 15 residues. The CDR3 loop is CSVDGLSQGDYEQYF. The CDR3 nucleotides are TGCAGCGTCGACGGGCTAAGCCAAGGTGACTACGAGCAGTACTTC.

The chain uses TRBV7-2 and TRBJ2-3; 9 bases agree with TRBD2. This CDR3 region has 16 residues. The V gene's germline CDR1 is SGHTA and CDR2 FQGNSA. Trimming cost V 1 base and J 3 bases; bases outside gene matches: 5. CDR3 region: CASSLGAGGTTDTQYF. As DNA, the CDR3 is TGTGCCAGCAGCTTAGGAGCGGGGGGTACGACAGATACGCAGTATTTT.

V is TRBV27 and J is TRBJ1-1; no clear D gene. This CDR3 region has 16 residues. The V gene's germline CDR1 is MNHEY and CDR2 SMNVEV (reference sequence). V gave up 0 bases and J gave up 2 bases, with 13 bases separating them. The CDR3 bases are TGTGCCAGCAGTTTATCCCCTGGCCGGACCAACACTGAAGCTTTCTTT. It specifies CASSLSPGRTNTEAFF.

The J gene is TRBJ1-5, the V gene TRBV7-9; D may be TRBD1 (5 bases). The CDR3 has 15 residues. V was trimmed by 6 bases and J by 0 bases, leaving 12 bases between them. Per the germline V gene, CDR1 is SEHNR and CDR2 is FQNEAQ (reference sequence). DNA for the CDR3: TGTGCCAGCAGTGCCAGGGATGATAGCAATCAGCCCCAGCATTTT. The encoded protein is CASSARDDSNQPQHF.

The chain is built from TRBV6-5 and TRBJ2-3, with 8 bases lining up with TRBD2. The CDR3 is made up of 15 amino acids. Germline V CDR1 and CDR2: MNHEY, SVGAGI. J lost 6 bases, V lost 6 bases, and 11 bases had no gene match. The CDR3 sequence is CASSPLAGPWDTQYF. CDR3 nucleotide sequence: TGTGCCAGCAGCCCCTTAGCGGGGCCCTGGGATACGCAGTATTTT.

The CDR3: CAWSDHYGYTF. CDR3 DNA sequence: TGTGCCTGGAGTGATCACTATGGCTACACCTTC. The chain couples TRBV30 to TRBJ1-2; D unresolved. Trimming pared 1 base from V and 3 bases from J, leaving 3 bases between. The CDR3 is 11 amino acids. Germline V CDR1 and CDR2: GTSNPN, SVGIG (reference sequence).

The chain is built from TRBV5-5 and TRBJ2-5, with D perhaps TRBD1 or TRBD2 (5 bases each). CDR1 and CDR2 from the germline V gene are SGHKS and YYEKEE (reference sequence). Trimming left V 4 bases short and J 5 bases short, with 15 bases between. The CDR3 spans 14 residues. CDR3 DNA sequence: TGTGCCAGCAGCCCCGGGACGGCAAGGGAGACCCAGTACTTC. Encoded protein: CASSPGTARETQYF.

The gene calls are TRBV2 and TRBJ1-5, with D maybe TRBD1 (5 bases). Germline-derived CDR1 and CDR2 are SNHLY and FYNNEI. V dropped 3 bases and J dropped 4 bases, with 7 bases sitting between them. The CDR3 has 13 amino acids. CDR3: CASSEGQNQPQHF. CDR3 nucleotide sequence: TGTGCCAGCAGTGAGGGGCAGAATCAGCCCCAGCATTTT. The full variable domain, with the rest looked up from reference TRBV2 and TRBJ1-5, is EPEVTQTPSHQVTQMGQEVILRCVPISNHLYFYWYRQILGQKVEFLVSFYNNEISEKSEIFDDQFSVERPDGSNFTLKIRSTKLEDSAMYFCASSEGQNQPQHFGDGTRLSIL.

This rearrangement joins TRBV6-2 or TRBV6-3 to TRBJ2-1; D not resolved. This CDR3 is built from 12 residues. Between the trimmed V and J ends, which lost 2 bases and 8 bases, there was a span of 7 bases. The germline gives CDR1 MNHEY, CDR2 SVGEGT. CDR3 protein: CASSYILHEQFF. The CDR3 DNA follows: TGTGCCAGCAGTTACATTCTCCATGAGCAGTTCTTC.

Comments on this clone: The sample holds other DNA sequences that translate to the same CDR3. V and J are TRBV12-5 and TRBJ2-5; either TRBD1 or TRBD2 may fit D (7 bases each). V was cut by 7 bases and J by 8 bases, with 17 bases left in between. The CDR3 contains 13 residues. CDR1 LGHNT and CDR2 FRNRAP come from the germline V gene. This chain's CDR3 is CASALTGRETQYF. As DNA, the CDR3 is TGTGCTAGTGCCCTGACAGGGAGGGAAACCCAGTACTTC.

The chain couples TRBV7-2 to TRBJ1-1; no clear D. The CDR3 sequence is 14 residues long. Trimming took off 1 base at V and 2 bases at J, with 8 bases between the two ends. Germline CDR1 SGHTA, CDR2 FQGNSA. The DNA of the CDR3 is TGTGCCAGCAGCTTAGTGGACGGTAACACTGAAGCTTTCTTT. Its translation: CASSLVDGNTEAFF.

The chain employs TRBV30 and TRBJ1-1; D is possibly TRBD1 (6 bases). CDR1 and CDR2 (germline): GTSNPN, SVGIG (reference sequence). The V end was cut by 4 bases, the J end by 5 bases, with 14 bases between. CDR3 length: 13 amino acids. The DNA of the CDR3 is TGTGCCTGGACCTTGACAGGCGGGACTGAAGCTTTCTTT. It encodes CAWTLTGGTEAFF.

This chain joins TRBV5-1 and TRBJ2-6; D might be TRBD2 (6 bases). This CDR3 is 17 amino acids long. V lost 0 bases and J lost 0, with 10 bases in between. The germline V gene has CDR1 SGHRS and CDR2 YFSETQ. The CDR3 DNA sequence: TGCGCCAGCAGCTTGGCGACGGGAGTCTCTGGGGCCAACGTCCTGACTTTC. Translating gives CASSLATGVSGANVLTF.